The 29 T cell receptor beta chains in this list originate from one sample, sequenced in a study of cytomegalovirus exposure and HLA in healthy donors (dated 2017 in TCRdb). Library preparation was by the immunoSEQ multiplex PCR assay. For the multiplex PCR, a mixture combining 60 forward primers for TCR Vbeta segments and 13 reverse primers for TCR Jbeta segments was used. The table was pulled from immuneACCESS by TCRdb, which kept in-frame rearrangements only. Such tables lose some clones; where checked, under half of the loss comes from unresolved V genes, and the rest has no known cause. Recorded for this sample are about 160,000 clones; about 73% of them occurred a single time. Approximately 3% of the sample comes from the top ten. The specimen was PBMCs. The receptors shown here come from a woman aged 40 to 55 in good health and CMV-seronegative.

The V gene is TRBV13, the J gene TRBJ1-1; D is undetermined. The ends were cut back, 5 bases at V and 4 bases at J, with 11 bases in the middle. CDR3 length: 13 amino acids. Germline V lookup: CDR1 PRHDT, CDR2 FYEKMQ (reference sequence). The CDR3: CASSAGWFTEAFF. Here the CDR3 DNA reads TGTGCCAGCAGCGCGGGTTGGTTCACTGAAGCTTTCTTT.

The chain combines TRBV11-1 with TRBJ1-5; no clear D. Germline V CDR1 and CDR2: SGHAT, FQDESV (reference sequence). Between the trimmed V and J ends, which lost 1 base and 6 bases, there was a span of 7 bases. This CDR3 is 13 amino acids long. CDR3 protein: CASSLVAGQPQHF. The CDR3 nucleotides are TGTGCCAGCAGCTTAGTCGCAGGTCAGCCCCAGCATTTT.

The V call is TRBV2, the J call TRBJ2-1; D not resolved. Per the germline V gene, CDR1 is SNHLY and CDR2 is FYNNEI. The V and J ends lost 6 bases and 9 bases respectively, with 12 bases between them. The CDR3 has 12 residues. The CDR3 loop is CASRVTASEQFF. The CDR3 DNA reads TGTGCCAGCAGGGTCACTGCGAGTGAGCAGTTCTTC.

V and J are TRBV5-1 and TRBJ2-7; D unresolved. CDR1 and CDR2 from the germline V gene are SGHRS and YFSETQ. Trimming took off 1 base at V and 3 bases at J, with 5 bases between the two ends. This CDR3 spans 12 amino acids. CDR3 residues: CASSLNSYEQYF. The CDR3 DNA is TGCGCCAGCAGCTTGAATAGCTACGAGCAGTACTTC.

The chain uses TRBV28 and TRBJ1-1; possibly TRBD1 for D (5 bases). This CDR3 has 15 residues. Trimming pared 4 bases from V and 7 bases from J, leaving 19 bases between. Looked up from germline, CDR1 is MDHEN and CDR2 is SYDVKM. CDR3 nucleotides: TGTGCCAGCAGTTCCCCTGGGAGGGGTAGGGGTGAAGCTTTCTTT. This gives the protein CASSSPGRGRGEAFF.

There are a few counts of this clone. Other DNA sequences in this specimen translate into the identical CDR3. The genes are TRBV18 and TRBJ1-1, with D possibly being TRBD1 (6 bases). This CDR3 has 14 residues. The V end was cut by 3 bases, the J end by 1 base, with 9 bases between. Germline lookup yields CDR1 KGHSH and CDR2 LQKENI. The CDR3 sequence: CASSPLDRNTEAFF. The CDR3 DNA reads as TGTGCCAGCTCACCTCTGGACAGGAACACTGAAGCTTTCTTT.

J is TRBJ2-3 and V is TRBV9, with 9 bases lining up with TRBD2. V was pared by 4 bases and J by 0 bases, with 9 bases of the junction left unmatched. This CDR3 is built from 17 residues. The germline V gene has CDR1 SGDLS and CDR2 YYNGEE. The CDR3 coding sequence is TGTGCCAGCAGCATTAGCGGGGGACCTTCTAGCACAGATACGCAGTATTTT. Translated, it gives CASSISGGPSSTDTQYF.

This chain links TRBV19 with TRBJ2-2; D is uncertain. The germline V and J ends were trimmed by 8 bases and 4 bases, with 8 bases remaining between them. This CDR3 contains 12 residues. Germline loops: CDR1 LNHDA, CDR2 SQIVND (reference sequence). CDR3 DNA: TGTGCCAGTCGGCAGGCCACCGGGGAGCTGTTTTTT. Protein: CASRQATGELFF.

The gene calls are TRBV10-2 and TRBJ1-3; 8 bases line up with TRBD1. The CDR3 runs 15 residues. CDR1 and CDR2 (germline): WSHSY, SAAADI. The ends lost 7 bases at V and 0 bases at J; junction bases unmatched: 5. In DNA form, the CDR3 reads TGCGCCAGCACCGACAGGGGAAACTCTGGAAACACCATATATTTT. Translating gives CASTDRGNSGNTIYF.

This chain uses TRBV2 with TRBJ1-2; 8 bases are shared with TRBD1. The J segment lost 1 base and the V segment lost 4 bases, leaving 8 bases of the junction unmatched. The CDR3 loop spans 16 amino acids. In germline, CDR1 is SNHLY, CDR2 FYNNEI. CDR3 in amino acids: CASSVPTGEFNYGYTF. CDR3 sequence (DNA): TGTGCCAGCAGTGTCCCGACAGGGGAGTTTAACTATGGCTACACCTTC.

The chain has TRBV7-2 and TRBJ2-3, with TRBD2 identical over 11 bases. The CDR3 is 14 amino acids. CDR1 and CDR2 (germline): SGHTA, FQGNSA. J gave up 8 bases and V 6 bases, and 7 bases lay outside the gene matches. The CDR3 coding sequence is TGTGCCAGCAGGATAGCGGGGGGGCCTGGTACGCAGTATTTT. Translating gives CASRIAGGPGTQYF.

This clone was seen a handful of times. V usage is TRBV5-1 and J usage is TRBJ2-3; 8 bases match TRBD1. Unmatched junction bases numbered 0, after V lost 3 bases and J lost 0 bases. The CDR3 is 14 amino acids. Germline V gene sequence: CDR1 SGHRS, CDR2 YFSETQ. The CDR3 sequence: CASSWDRSTDTQYF. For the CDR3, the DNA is TGCGCCAGCAGCTGGGACAGGAGCACAGATACGCAGTATTTT.

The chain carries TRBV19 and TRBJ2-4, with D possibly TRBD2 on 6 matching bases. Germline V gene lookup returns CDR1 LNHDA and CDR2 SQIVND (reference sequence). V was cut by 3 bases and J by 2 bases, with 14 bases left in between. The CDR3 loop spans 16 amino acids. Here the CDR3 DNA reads TGTGCCAGTAGTATGGTGGGAGGCGGATCCAAAAACATTCAGTACTTC. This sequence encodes CASSMVGGGSKNIQYF.

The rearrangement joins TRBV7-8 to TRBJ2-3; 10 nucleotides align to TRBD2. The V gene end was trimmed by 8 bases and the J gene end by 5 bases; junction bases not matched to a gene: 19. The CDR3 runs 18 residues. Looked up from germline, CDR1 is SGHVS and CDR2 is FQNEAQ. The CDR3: CASSLSLSAGGNGDTQYF. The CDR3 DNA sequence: TGTGCCAGCTCCTTATCATTGTCAGCGGGGGGGAACGGAGATACGCAGTATTTT. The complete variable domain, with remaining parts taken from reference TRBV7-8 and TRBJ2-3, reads GAGVSQSPRYKVAKRGQDVALRCDPISGHVSLFWYQQALGQGPEFLTYFQNEAQLDKSGLPSDRFFAERPEGSVSTLKIQRTQQEDSAVYLCASSLSLSAGGNGDTQYFGPGTRLTVL.

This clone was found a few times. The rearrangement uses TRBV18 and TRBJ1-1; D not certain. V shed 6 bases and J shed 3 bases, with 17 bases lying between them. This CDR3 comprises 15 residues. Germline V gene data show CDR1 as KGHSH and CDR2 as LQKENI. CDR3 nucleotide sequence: TGTGCCAGCTCTCCCGGGGAGGGCTTGGACACTGAAGCTTTCTTT. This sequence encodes CASSPGEGLDTEAFF.

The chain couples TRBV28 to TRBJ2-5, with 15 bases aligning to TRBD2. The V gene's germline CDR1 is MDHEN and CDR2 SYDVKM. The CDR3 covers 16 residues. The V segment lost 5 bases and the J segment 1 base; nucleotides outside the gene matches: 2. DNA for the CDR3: TGTGCCAGCAGTACGGGACTAGCGGGGGGCCAAGAGACCCAGTACTTC. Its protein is CASSTGLAGGQETQYF.

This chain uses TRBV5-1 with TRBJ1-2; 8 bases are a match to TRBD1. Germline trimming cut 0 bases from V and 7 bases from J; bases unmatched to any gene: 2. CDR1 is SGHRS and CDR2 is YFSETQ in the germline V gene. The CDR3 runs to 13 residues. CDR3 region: CASSLGQGSGYTF. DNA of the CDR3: TGCGCCAGCAGCTTGGGACAGGGGAGTGGCTACACCTTC.

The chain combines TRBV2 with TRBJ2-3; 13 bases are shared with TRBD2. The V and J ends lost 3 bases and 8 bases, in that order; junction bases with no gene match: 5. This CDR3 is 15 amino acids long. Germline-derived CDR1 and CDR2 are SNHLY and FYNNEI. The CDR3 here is CASSDGTSGVGTQYF. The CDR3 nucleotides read TGTGCCAGCAGTGATGGGACTAGCGGGGTGGGTACGCAGTATTTT. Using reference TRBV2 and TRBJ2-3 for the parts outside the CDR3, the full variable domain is EPEVTQTPSHQVTQMGQEVILRCVPISNHLYFYWYRQILGQKVEFLVSFYNNEISEKSEIFDDQFSVERPDGSNFTLKIRSTKLEDSAMYFCASSDGTSGVGTQYFGPGTRLTVL.

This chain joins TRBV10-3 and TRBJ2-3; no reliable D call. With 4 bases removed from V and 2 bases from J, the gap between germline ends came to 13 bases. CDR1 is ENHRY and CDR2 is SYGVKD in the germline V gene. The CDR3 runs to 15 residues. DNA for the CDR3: TGTGCCATCAGTGCATACCAGGCCCACACAGATACGCAGTATTTT. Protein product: CAISAYQAHTDTQYF.

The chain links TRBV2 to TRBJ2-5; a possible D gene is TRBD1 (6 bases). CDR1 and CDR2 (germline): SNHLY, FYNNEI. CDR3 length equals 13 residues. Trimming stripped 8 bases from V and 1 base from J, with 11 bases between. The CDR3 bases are TGTGCCAGCGCTGGACAGACCCAAGAGACCCAGTACTTC. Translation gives CASAGQTQETQYF. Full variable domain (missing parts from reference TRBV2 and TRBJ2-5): EPEVTQTPSHQVTQMGQEVILRCVPISNHLYFYWYRQILGQKVEFLVSFYNNEISEKSEIFDDQFSVERPDGSNFTLKIRSTKLEDSAMYFCASAGQTQETQYFGPGTRLLVL.

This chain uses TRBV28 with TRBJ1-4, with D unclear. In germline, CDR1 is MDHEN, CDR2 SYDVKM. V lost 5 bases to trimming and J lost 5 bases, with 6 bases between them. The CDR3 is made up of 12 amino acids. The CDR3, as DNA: TGTGCCAGCAGTCCCCAAAATGAAAAACTGTTTTTT. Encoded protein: CASSPQNEKLFF.

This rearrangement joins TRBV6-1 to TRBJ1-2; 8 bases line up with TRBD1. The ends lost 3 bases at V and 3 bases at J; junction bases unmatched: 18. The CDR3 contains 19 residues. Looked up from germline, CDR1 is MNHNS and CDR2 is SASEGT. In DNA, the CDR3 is TGTGCCAGCAGTGAGGACAGGGTGGTAACCGACCCAGGCGACTATGGCTACACCTTC. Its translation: CASSEDRVVTDPGDYGYTF.

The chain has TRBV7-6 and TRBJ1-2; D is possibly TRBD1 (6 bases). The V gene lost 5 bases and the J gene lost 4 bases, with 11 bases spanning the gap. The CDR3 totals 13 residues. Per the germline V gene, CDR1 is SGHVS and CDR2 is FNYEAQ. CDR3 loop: CASSDGTTYGYTF. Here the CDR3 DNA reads TGTGCCAGCAGCGACGGGACAACCTATGGCTACACCTTC.

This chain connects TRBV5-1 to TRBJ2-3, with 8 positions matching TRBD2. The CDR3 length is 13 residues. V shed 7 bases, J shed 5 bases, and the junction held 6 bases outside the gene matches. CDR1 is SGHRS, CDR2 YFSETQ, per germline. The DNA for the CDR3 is TGCGCCAGCCGCGAGAGCGGGGGAGATACGCAGTATTTT. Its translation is CASRESGGDTQYF.

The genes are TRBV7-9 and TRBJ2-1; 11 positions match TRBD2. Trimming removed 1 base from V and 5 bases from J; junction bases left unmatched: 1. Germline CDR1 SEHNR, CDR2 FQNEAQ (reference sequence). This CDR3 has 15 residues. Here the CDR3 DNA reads TGTGCCAGCAGCTTAGGACTAGCGGGGCACAATGAGCAGTTCTTC. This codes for CASSLGLAGHNEQFF. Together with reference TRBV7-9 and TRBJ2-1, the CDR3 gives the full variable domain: DTGVSQNPRHKITKRGQNVTFRCDPISEHNRLYWYRQTLGQGPEFLTYFQNEAQLEKSRLLSDRFSAERPKGSFSTLEIQRTEQGDSAMYLCASSLGLAGHNEQFFGPGTRLTVL.

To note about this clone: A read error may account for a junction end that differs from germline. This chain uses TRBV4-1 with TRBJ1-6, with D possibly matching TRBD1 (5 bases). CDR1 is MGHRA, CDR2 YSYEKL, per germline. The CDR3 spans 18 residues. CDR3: CASSQIGHKRVYNSPFHF. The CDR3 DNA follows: TGCGCCAGCAGCCAGATAGGACACAAACGAGTCTATAATTCACCCTTCCACTTT.

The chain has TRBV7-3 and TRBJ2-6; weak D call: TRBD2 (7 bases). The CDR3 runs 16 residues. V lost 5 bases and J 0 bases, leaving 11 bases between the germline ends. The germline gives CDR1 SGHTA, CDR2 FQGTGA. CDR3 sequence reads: CASSGGGFSGANVLTF. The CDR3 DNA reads TGTGCCAGCAGCGGCGGGGGCTTCTCTGGGGCCAACGTCCTGACTTTC.

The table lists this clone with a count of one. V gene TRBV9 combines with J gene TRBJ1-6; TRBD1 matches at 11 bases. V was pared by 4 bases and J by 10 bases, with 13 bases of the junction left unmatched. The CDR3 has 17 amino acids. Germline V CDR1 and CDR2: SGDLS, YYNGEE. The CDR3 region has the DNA TGTGCCAGCAGCCATGCGAGAGGACAGGGGGCAAACTCACCCCTCCACTTT. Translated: CASSHARGQGANSPLHF.

CDR3 sequence reads: CASSQEGGTFRETQYF. The CDR3 DNA reads as TGCGCCAGCAGCCAAGAGGGAGGGACTTTCCGAGAGACCCAGTACTTC. The J gene is TRBJ2-5, the V gene TRBV4-1; TRBD2 matches at 7 bases. This CDR3 has 16 residues. Germline values: CDR1 MGHRA, CDR2 YSYEKL. J gave up 4 bases and V 0 bases, and 8 bases lay outside the gene matches.